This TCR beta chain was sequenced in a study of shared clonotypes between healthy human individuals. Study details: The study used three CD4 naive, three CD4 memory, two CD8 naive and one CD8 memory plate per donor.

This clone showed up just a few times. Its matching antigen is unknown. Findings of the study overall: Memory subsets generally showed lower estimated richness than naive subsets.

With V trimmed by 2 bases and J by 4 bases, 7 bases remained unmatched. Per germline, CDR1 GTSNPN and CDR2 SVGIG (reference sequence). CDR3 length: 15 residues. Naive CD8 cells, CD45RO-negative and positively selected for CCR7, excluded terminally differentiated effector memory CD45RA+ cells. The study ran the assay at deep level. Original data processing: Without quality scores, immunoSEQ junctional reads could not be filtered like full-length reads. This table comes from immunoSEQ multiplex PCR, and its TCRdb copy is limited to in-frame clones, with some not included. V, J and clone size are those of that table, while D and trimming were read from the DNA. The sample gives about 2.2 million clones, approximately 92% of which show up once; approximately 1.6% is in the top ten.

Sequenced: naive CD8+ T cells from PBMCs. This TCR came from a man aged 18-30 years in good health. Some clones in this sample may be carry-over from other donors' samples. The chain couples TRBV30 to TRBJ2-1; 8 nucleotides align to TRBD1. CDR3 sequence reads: CAWSKGDRRYNEQFF. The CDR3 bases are TGTGCCTGGAGTAAGGGGGACAGGAGATACAATGAGCAGTTCTTC.